The 14 T cell receptor beta chains reported below all come from one sample, sequenced in a study of T cells in Graves' hyperthyroidism and ophthalmopathy. The investigators amplified TCR beta CDR3 regions from RNA transcripts. The TCR CDR3 first-round RT-PCR relied on the HTBI primer set. In TCRdb, the multiplex PCR reads were re-called with MiXCR into one record per CDR3 protein. This table has hundreds of thousands of distinct CDR3 sequences, approximately 15% appearing once. Sequenced: blood. These receptors came from a woman aged 40-49 years with Graves' ophthalmopathy.

V is TRBV7-9 and J is TRBJ2-7; 9 bases line up with TRBD2. The germline CDR1 and CDR2 sequences are SEHNR and FQNEAQ (reference sequence). V gave up 1 base and J gave up 7 bases; unmatched junction bases: 5. The CDR3 is 14 residues long. In DNA, the CDR3 is TGTGCCAGCAGCTTAGGGACTAGCGCAAGGGAGCAGTACTTC. Translated, it gives CASSLGTSAREQYF.

This clonotype was counted many times. The rearrangement joins TRBV29-1 to TRBJ2-5; 7 bases agree with TRBD2. Germline V gene data show CDR1 as SQVTM and CDR2 as ANQGSEA. V lost 4 bases to trimming and J lost 4 bases; unmatched junction nucleotides: 3. This CDR3 has 12 residues. The CDR3 region has the DNA TGCAGCGTTGGACTAGCAGGAGAGACCCAGTACTTC. Amino acid sequence: CSVGLAGETQYF. Together with reference TRBV29-1 and TRBJ2-5, the CDR3 gives the full variable domain: SAVISQKPSRDICQRGTSLTIQCQVDSQVTMMFWYRQQPGQSLTLIATANQGSEATYESGFVIDKFPISRPNLTFSTLTVSNMSPEDSSIYLCSVGLAGETQYFGPGTRLLVL.

The chain combines TRBV5-1 with TRBJ2-7; TRBD1 is a possible D gene (5 bases). The CDR3 consists of 13 residues. The V and J ends lost 4 bases and 2 bases respectively, with 10 bases between them. The germline V gene has CDR1 SGHRS and CDR2 YFSETQ. The CDR3: CASSLIGAYEQYF. CDR3 in DNA: TGCGCCAGCAGCCTTATAGGGGCCTACGAGCAGTACTTC. Looking up the rest from reference TRBV5-1 and TRBJ2-7 gives the full variable domain: KAGVTQTPRYLIKTRGQQVTLSCSPISGHRSVSWYQQTPGQGLQFLFEYFSETQRNKGNFPGRFSGRQFSNSRSEMNVSTLELGDSALYLCASSLIGAYEQYFGPGTRLTVT.

In this sample, this clonotype turned up many times. The CDR3 here is CAWSDQLKNEQYF. CDR3 sequence (DNA): TGTGCCTGGAGCGACCAACTAAAAAACGAGCAGTACTTC. The rearrangement links TRBV30 to TRBJ2-7; no definite D call. Germline lookup yields CDR1 GTSNPN and CDR2 SVGIG (reference sequence). This CDR3 is built from 13 residues. The ends were cut back, 3 bases at V and 5 bases at J, with 14 bases in the middle.

Ten or more counts support this clonotype. V usage is TRBV28 and J usage is TRBJ2-5; 7 nucleotides line up with TRBD1. CDR1 and CDR2 (germline): MDHEN, SYDVKM. Losses at the gene ends were 7 bases for V and 4 bases for J; bases not matched to a gene: 12. The CDR3 spans 15 residues. The CDR3 DNA is TGTGCCAGCACCCCGGACAGGTTTTTTGCAGAGACCCAGTACTTC. Its protein product is CASTPDRFFAETQYF.

This clonotype was recorded many times. The chain has TRBV5-1 and TRBJ2-7; possibly TRBD1 for D (5 bases). CDR1 is SGHRS, CDR2 YFSETQ, per germline. V dropped 2 bases and J dropped 0 bases, with 12 bases sitting between them. This CDR3 is 15 amino acids long. As DNA, the CDR3 is TGCGCCAGCAGCTTCGACCTGACAGTCTCCTACGAGCAGTACTTC. It specifies CASSFDLTVSYEQYF.

The V gene is TRBV29-1, the J gene TRBJ2-5; tentatively, D is TRBD1 (5 bases). The ends were cut back, 4 bases at V and 5 bases at J, with 17 bases in the middle. Germline V gene data show CDR1 as SQVTM and CDR2 as ANQGSEA. This CDR3 region has 14 residues. CDR3: CSVGRLLSGETQYF. For the CDR3, the DNA is TGCAGCGTTGGTCGACTTCTTTCAGGGGAGACCCAGTACTTC. Variable domain in full (rest from reference TRBV29-1 and TRBJ2-5): SAVISQKPSRDICQRGTSLTIQCQVDSQVTMMFWYRQQPGQSLTLIATANQGSEATYESGFVIDKFPISRPNLTFSTLTVSNMSPEDSSIYLCSVGRLLSGETQYFGPGTRLLVL.

The V call is TRBV11-2, the J call TRBJ2-7; D is undetermined. The CDR3 runs 11 residues. Trimming took off 1 base at V and 12 bases at J, with 10 bases between the two ends. The germline CDR1 and CDR2 sequences are SGHAT and FQNNGV. CDR3 residues: CASSLAQSWYF. The CDR3 bases are TGTGCCAGCAGCTTAGCCCAGAGTTGGTACTTC. Using reference TRBV11-2 and TRBJ2-7 for the parts outside the CDR3, the full variable domain is EAGVAQSPRYKIIEKRQSVAFWCNPISGHATLYWYQQILGQGPKLLIQFQNNGVVDDSQLPKDRFSAERLKGVDSTLKIQPAKLEDSAVYLCASSLAQSWYFGPGTRLTVT.

This chain links TRBV7-2 with TRBJ2-1, with unresolved D. V was trimmed by 6 bases and J by 8 bases, leaving 8 bases between them. CDR1 is SGHTA, CDR2 FQGNSA, per germline. This CDR3 is built from 11 residues. The CDR3 reads CASRLSDEQFF. The DNA for the CDR3 is TGTGCCAGCAGGCTAAGTGATGAGCAGTTCTTC.

This clonotype was counted at least ten times. The rearrangement joins TRBV28 to TRBJ2-7; TRBD2 agrees at 12 bases. The germline CDR1 and CDR2 sequences are MDHEN and SYDVKM. With V trimmed by 1 base and J by 0 bases, 4 bases remained unmatched. The CDR3 contains 17 residues. Here the CDR3 reads CASSLLSSGGASYEQYF. CDR3 coding DNA: TGTGCCAGCAGTTTATTGTCTAGCGGGGGGGCCTCCTACGAGCAGTACTTC.

This clonotype has a count of ten or more. The chain links TRBV24-1 to TRBJ2-2, with 8 bases fitting TRBD1. This CDR3 contains 16 residues. J was trimmed by 4 bases and V by 4 bases; bases with no gene match: 7. From germline, CDR1 is KGHDR and CDR2 SFDVKD. In DNA, the CDR3 is TGTGCCACCAGTGACAGGACAGGGTTTGGCACCGGGGAGCTGTTTTTT. Encoded protein: CATSDRTGFGTGELFF.

This clonotype turned up a few times. A much larger clone is a single base away; this may be a read error. V is TRBV7-3 and J is TRBJ2-7, with D perhaps given as TRBD1 or TRBD2 (5 bases each). The CDR3 consists of 15 residues. Germline V gene sequence: CDR1 SGHTA, CDR2 FQGTGA. The V end lost 6 bases, the J end lost 6 bases, and 21 bases lay between the germline ends. The CDR3 here is CASSPPGAGDLEQYF. CDR3 bases: TGTGCCAGCAGTCCGCCCGGTGCCGGGGACCTCGAGCAGTACTTC.

This chain uses TRBV6-1 with TRBJ2-2, with a weak D call TRBD2 (5 bases). Germline V gives CDR1 MNHNS, CDR2 SASEGT. The length of the CDR3 is 14 residues. V shed 8 bases and J shed 4 bases, with 14 bases lying between them. The CDR3 DNA sequence: TGTGCCAGCCTCGGACTCCTACTCACCGGGGAGCTGTTTTTT. It yields the protein CASLGLLLTGELFF.

This clonotype was detected many times. The chain employs TRBV27 and TRBJ2-5, with 7 bases aligning to TRBD2. The germline V gene encodes CDR1 MNHEY and CDR2 SMNVEV (reference sequence). Trimming removed 6 bases from V and 7 bases from J; junction bases left unmatched: 8. The CDR3 has 13 residues. The CDR3 here is CASSQTSPATQYF. DNA for the CDR3: TGTGCCAGCAGCCAGACTAGCCCTGCGACCCAGTACTTC.